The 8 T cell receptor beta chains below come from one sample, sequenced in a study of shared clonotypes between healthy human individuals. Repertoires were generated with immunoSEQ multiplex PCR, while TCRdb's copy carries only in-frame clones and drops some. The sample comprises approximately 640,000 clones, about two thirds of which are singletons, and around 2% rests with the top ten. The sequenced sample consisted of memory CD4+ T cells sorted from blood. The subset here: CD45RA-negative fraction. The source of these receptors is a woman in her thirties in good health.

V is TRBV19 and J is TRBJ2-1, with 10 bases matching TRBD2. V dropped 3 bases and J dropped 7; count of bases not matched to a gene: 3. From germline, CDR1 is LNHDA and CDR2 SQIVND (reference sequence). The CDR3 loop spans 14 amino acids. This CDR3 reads CASSIQREGNEQFF. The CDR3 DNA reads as TGTGCCAGTAGTATTCAGCGGGAGGGGAATGAGCAGTTCTTC.

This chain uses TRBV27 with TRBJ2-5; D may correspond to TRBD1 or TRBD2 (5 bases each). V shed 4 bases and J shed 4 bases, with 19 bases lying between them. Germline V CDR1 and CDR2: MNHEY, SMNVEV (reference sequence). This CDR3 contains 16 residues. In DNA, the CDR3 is TGTGCCAGCAGTTACTCCCCCGCAGGGACGGGAGAGACCCAGTACTTC. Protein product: CASSYSPAGTGETQYF.

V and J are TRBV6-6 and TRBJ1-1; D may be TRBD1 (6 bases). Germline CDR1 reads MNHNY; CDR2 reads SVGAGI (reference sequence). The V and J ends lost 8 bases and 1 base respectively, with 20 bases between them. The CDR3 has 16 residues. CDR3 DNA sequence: TGTGCCAGCTCGGAGGACAGTCTCATTAGGAACACTGAAGCTTTCTTT. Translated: CASSEDSLIRNTEAFF.

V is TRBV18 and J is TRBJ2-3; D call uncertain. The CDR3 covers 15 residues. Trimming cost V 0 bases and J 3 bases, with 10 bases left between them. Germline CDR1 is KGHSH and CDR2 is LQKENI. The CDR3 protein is CASSPPALGTDTQYF. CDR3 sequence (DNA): TGTGCCAGCTCACCACCTGCCCTAGGGACAGATACGCAGTATTTT. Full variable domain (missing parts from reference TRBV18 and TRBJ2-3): NAGVMQNPRHLVRRRGQEARLRCSPMKGHSHVYWYRQLPEEGLKFMVYLQKENIIDESGMPKERFSAEFPKEGPSILRIQQVVRGDSAAYFCASSPPALGTDTQYFGPGTRLTVL.

The CDR3 here is CASSQTQTGELFF. CDR3 bases: TGTGCCAGCAGTCAAACCCAGACCGGGGAGCTGTTTTTT. The V gene is TRBV7-3, the J gene TRBJ2-2, with D uncertain. Germline CDR1 and CDR2: SGHTA and FQGTGA. The CDR3 loop spans 13 amino acids. Trimming took 6 bases from V and 5 from J, leaving 10 bases between them.

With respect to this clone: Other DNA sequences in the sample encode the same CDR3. The CDR3 coding sequence is TGCGCCAGCAGCCTAGGACAGGGCGATCAGCCCCAGCATTTT. Protein sequence: CASSLGQGDQPQHF. V and J are TRBV5-1 and TRBJ1-5; TRBD1 agrees at 8 bases. With 4 bases clipped from V and 5 bases from J, the junction kept 5 bases outside the gene matches. The CDR3 runs 14 residues. Germline loops: CDR1 SGHRS, CDR2 YFSETQ.

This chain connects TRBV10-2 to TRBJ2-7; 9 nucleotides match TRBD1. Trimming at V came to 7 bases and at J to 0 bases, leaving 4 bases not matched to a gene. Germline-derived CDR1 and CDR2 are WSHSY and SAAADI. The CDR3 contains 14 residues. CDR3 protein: CASNPGQGSYEQYF. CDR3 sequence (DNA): TGCGCCAGCAATCCGGGACAGGGCTCCTACGAGCAGTACTTC.

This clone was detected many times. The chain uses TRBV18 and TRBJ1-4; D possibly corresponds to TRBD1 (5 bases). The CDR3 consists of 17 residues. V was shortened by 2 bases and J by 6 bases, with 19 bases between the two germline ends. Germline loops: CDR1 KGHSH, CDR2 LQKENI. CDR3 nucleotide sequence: TGTGCCAGCTCACCAGGAGGGGCGAGTCCGGGGGATGAAAAACTGTTTTTT. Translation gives CASSPGGASPGDEKLFF.